Below are 7 T cell receptor beta chains sequenced from a single sample in a study of low-dose radiotherapy and immunotherapy resistance in tumors. Noted time point: before trial treatment. With TRAV- and TRBV-specific primers, first-strand cDNA was made, covering the alpha and beta chains. Over approximately 20 PCR cycles, TCRs were amplified from a constant-region primer and V-primer adapter. One entry per CDR3 protein, called by TCRdb with MiXCR from the reads. The table shows around 36,000 distinct CDR3 sequences, with roughly a third occurring only once. Sample: PBMCs, taken before treatment. These receptors were taken from a male donor with gallbladder cancer.

At least ten counts were recorded for this clonotype. The J gene is TRBJ2-7, the V gene TRBV2; D possibly corresponds to TRBD2 (6 bases). Germline CDR1 is SNHLY and CDR2 is FYNNEI. Trimming shortened V by 3 bases and J by 2 bases, and 11 bases separated the two germline ends. There are 14 residues in the CDR3. The CDR3 sequence: CASSDRGNTYEQYF. Written as DNA, the CDR3 is TGTGCCAGCAGTGACCGCGGGAATACCTACGAGCAGTACTTC.

This clonotype has a count of ten or more. The V and J genes are TRBV5-1 and TRBJ2-2, with a possible D match to TRBD1 (6 bases). The CDR3 has 14 residues. CDR1 and CDR2 (germline): SGHRS, YFSETQ. V dropped 5 bases and J dropped 1 base, with 9 bases sitting between them. The CDR3 loop reads CASRRTENTGELFF. In DNA form, the CDR3 reads TGCGCCAGCAGAAGGACAGAGAACACCGGGGAGCTGTTTTTT.

This clonotype was counted at least ten times. V usage is TRBV12-3 or TRBV12-4 and J usage is TRBJ2-1; 12 nucleotides agree with TRBD2. The CDR3 has 17 residues. Germline trimming cut 7 bases from V and 0 bases from J; bases unmatched to any gene: 7. The CDR3 protein is CASTTTSGRGSYNEQFF. The CDR3 DNA follows: TGTGCCAGCACAACGACTAGCGGGAGAGGCTCCTACAATGAGCAGTTCTTC.

This clonotype is categorized as medium-sized (0.01 to 0.1%). This chain uses TRBV28 with TRBJ1-4; D may be TRBD1 (6 bases). Germline V gives CDR1 MDHEN, CDR2 SYDVKM. The CDR3 runs to 16 residues. Trimming shortened V by 5 bases and J by 2 bases, and 15 bases separated the two germline ends. The CDR3 region is CASSPTTGTTNEKLFF. The CDR3 DNA is TGTGCCAGCAGTCCTACTACAGGGACTACTAATGAAAAACTGTTTTTT.

A remark on this clonotype: The CDR3 carries no conserved terminal phenylalanine or tryptophan, so it likely arises from a read error. The CDR3 sequence: CAILAGGTDTQYL. Here the CDR3 DNA reads TGTGCCATACTAGCTGGAGGCACAGATACGCAGTATCTT. The chain couples TRBV10-3 to TRBJ2-3, with D possibly TRBD2 on 6 matching bases. Trimming removed 9 bases from V and 1 base from J, with 11 bases in between. The CDR3 has 13 residues. Germline CDR1 and CDR2: ENHRY and SYGVKD.

The table lists this clonotype with many counts. The chain joins TRBV12-3 or TRBV12-4 to TRBJ2-7, with 8 bases fitting TRBD1. This CDR3 spans 15 amino acids. V was pared by 5 bases and J by 4 bases, with 10 bases of the junction left unmatched. The CDR3 bases are TGTGCCAGCAGTGCGACAGGGGTAATTGAGTACGAGCAGTACTTC. It encodes CASSATGVIEYEQYF.

With respect to this clonotype: A far larger clone is one nucleotide away, so this likely arose from a read error. The chain joins TRBV7-3 to TRBJ2-1, with 8 bases that match TRBD1. Trimming at V came to 4 bases and at J to 10 bases, leaving 9 bases not matched to a gene. The CDR3 is 14 amino acids. Germline CDR1 SGHTA, CDR2 FQGTGA. The DNA of the CDR3 is TGTGCCAGCAGCTCAGACAGGGGCTCCTACGAGCAGTTCTTC. Translating it yields CASSSDRGSYEQFF. Full variable domain (outside the CDR3, taken from reference TRBV7-3 and TRBJ2-1): GAGVSQTPSNKVTEKGKYVELRCDPISGHTALYWYRQSLGQGPEFLIYFQGTGAADDSGLPNDRFFAVRPEGSVSTLKIQRTERGDSAVYLCASSSDRGSYEQFFGPGTRLTVL.